Below are 21 T cell receptor beta chains sequenced from a single sample in a study of blood T cell repertoires in COVID-19. Clones were sequenced by immunoSEQ multiplex PCR, and TCRdb holds only the in-frame ones, with some missing. Of 110,000 to 150,000 clones in the sample, 80% to 90% were seen once. Sequencing was carried out using peripheral blood. These receptors all come from an elderly woman with acute or convalescent COVID-19.

This clone was observed a handful of times. This rearrangement joins TRBV7-8 to TRBJ1-2; 7 nucleotides line up with TRBD1. The CDR3 covers 14 residues. The V segment lost 5 bases and the J segment 3 bases; nucleotides outside the gene matches: 6. Per the germline V gene, CDR1 is SGHVS and CDR2 is FQNEAQ. CDR3 sequence (DNA): TGTGCCAGCAGCCCAGACAGGGCGGACTATGGCTACACCTTC. Its translation is CASSPDRADYGYTF.

The chain combines TRBV6-5 with TRBJ2-2; the D gene is possibly TRBD1 (5 bases). CDR1 and CDR2 (germline): MNHEY, SVGAGI. Trimming pared 5 bases from V and 4 bases from J, leaving 11 bases between. There are 14 residues in the CDR3. The CDR3 sequence is CASSKGLGTGELFF. The CDR3, as DNA: TGTGCCAGCAGTAAGGGGTTGGGCACCGGGGAGCTGTTTTTT.

V usage is TRBV20-1 and J usage is TRBJ1-6, with a possible D match to TRBD1 (5 bases). This CDR3 is built from 15 residues. V lost 3 bases and J 5 bases, leaving 14 bases between the germline ends. The germline gives CDR1 DFQATT, CDR2 SNEGSKA (reference sequence). This CDR3 is CSASAGMVNNSPLHF. DNA of the CDR3: TGCAGTGCTAGTGCAGGGATGGTAAATAATTCACCCCTCCACTTT.

This chain links TRBV3-1 (or the pseudogene TRBV3-2) with TRBJ1-2; a weak D match, TRBD1 (5 bases). The CDR3 has 13 amino acids. The V gene lost 5 bases and the J gene lost 4 bases, with 11 bases spanning the gap. The germline gives CDR1 LGHDT, CDR2 YNNKEL (reference sequence). CDR3: CASSLDSTYGYTF. The CDR3 DNA sequence: TGTGCCAGCAGCTTAGACAGTACCTATGGCTACACCTTC.

J is TRBJ2-7 and V is TRBV5-1; D may be TRBD1 (5 bases). Deletions cut 0 bases from V and 4 bases from J, with 11 bases between. This CDR3 has 14 amino acids. CDR1 is SGHRS, CDR2 YFSETQ, per germline. The CDR3 region is CASSLAGQQYEQYF. DNA for the CDR3: TGCGCCAGCAGCTTGGCCGGACAACAATACGAGCAGTACTTC.

This clone was seen a few times. The sample carries other DNA sequences with the same CDR3. The rearrangement joins TRBV7-6 to TRBJ1-1; 7 bases map to TRBD1. Germline CDR1 is SGHVS and CDR2 is FNYEAQ. V shed 5 bases and J 0 bases; nucleotides not matched to a gene: 6. CDR3 length: 15 amino acids. CDR3 amino acids: CASSLLTGMNTEAFF. The DNA for the CDR3 is TGTGCCAGCAGCCTCCTGACAGGGATGAACACTGAAGCTTTCTTT.

This rearrangement joins TRBV18 to TRBJ1-2, with D possibly matching TRBD1 (6 bases). From germline, CDR1 is KGHSH and CDR2 LQKENI. The CDR3 extends over 14 amino acids. V lost 2 bases and J lost 7, with 14 bases in between. The CDR3 coding sequence is TGTGCCAGCTCACCAGAATTCACAGGGTCTGGCTACACCTTC. Its protein product is CASSPEFTGSGYTF.

V is TRBV9 and J is TRBJ2-5, with 12 bases fitting TRBD1. From germline, CDR1 is SGDLS and CDR2 YYNGEE. The ends lost 4 bases at V and 5 bases at J; junction bases unmatched: 9. CDR3 length equals 16 residues. The CDR3 is CASSPGGQGARETQYF. The CDR3 nucleotides are TGTGCCAGCAGCCCCGGGGGACAGGGGGCACGGGAGACCCAGTACTTC.

This rearrangement joins TRBV6-5 to TRBJ2-2, with 10 bases matching TRBD2. This CDR3 is 14 amino acids long. Germline V gene lookup returns CDR1 MNHEY and CDR2 SVGAGI. V dropped 6 bases and J dropped 5; count of bases not matched to a gene: 3. CDR3 bases: TGTGCCAGCAGGCGGGGACTAGCGACCGGGGAGCTGTTTTTT. Translated, it gives CASRRGLATGELFF.

V gene TRBV5-8 combines with J gene TRBJ1-6, with TRBD1 matching 7 bases. V was pared by 3 bases and J by 9 bases, with 9 bases of the junction left unmatched. Germline-derived CDR1 and CDR2 are SGHTS and YDEGEE. The CDR3 consists of 15 residues. CDR3 region: CASSYRGTEGSPLHF. CDR3 nucleotide sequence: TGTGCCAGCAGCTATAGGGGGACAGAGGGTTCACCCCTCCACTTT.

The chain combines TRBV18 with TRBJ1-1; possible D gene TRBD1, 6 bases. The V and J ends lost 5 bases and 1 base respectively, with 14 bases between them. The V gene's germline CDR1 is KGHSH and CDR2 LQKENI. There are 15 residues in the CDR3. CDR3 in amino acids: CASSSARTANTEAFF. Here the CDR3 DNA reads TGTGCCAGCTCATCCGCCAGGACAGCGAACACTGAAGCTTTCTTT.

The chain combines TRBV5-1 with TRBJ2-7, with D unresolved. Germline CDR1 is SGHRS and CDR2 is YFSETQ. Trimming took 0 bases from V and 4 from J, leaving 8 bases between them. The CDR3 spans 13 residues. The CDR3 loop reads CASSLDGLYEQYF. The DNA for the CDR3 is TGCGCCAGCAGCTTGGACGGGTTGTACGAGCAGTACTTC.

The rearrangement uses TRBV11-1 and TRBJ1-1; TRBD1 matches 7 bases. The CDR3 runs 13 residues. The junction had 5 bases not matched to a gene; V was cut back by 6 bases and J by 4 bases. Looked up from germline, CDR1 is SGHAT and CDR2 is FQDESV (reference sequence). Here the CDR3 reads CASSTHRGTEAFF. The CDR3 nucleotides are TGTGCCAGCAGTACCCACAGGGGCACTGAAGCTTTCTTT.

V is TRBV7-9 and J is TRBJ2-7; D unresolved. CDR1 SEHNR and CDR2 FQNEAQ come from the germline V gene (reference sequence). V lost 1 base to trimming and J lost 6 bases, with 7 bases between them. The CDR3 contains 12 residues. CDR3: CASSLEHGEQYF. As DNA, the CDR3 is TGTGCCAGCAGCTTAGAACATGGCGAGCAGTACTTC.

This chain joins TRBV27 and TRBJ2-1; D not certain. This CDR3 region has 13 residues. Germline V gives CDR1 MNHEY, CDR2 SMNVEV (reference sequence). V was trimmed by 6 bases and J by 9 bases, leaving 15 bases between them. The CDR3: CASRPQFTPEQFF. The CDR3 nucleotides are TGTGCCAGCAGGCCACAATTTACACCTGAGCAGTTCTTC.

J is TRBJ1-1 and V is TRBV2; no clear D. The CDR3 runs to 14 residues. Looked up from germline, CDR1 is SNHLY and CDR2 is FYNNEI. With 6 bases removed from V and 2 bases from J, the gap between germline ends came to 13 bases. The CDR3 here is CASSALQINTEAFF. The DNA of the CDR3 is TGTGCCAGCAGCGCCTTACAGATCAACACTGAAGCTTTCTTT.

The V gene is TRBV3-1 (or the pseudogene TRBV3-2), the J gene TRBJ1-1; tentative D call: TRBD1 (6 bases). The CDR3 length is 14 residues. V lost 2 bases to trimming and J lost 3 bases, with 10 bases between them. Per germline, CDR1 LGHDT and CDR2 YNNKEL (reference sequence). The CDR3 here is CASSQWQGHTEAFF. In DNA form, the CDR3 reads TGTGCCAGCAGCCAATGGCAGGGGCACACTGAAGCTTTCTTT.

V gene TRBV19 combines with J gene TRBJ2-5, with 9 bases matching TRBD1. The CDR3 runs to 16 residues. The J segment lost 2 bases and the V segment lost 4 bases, leaving 8 bases of the junction unmatched. Per germline, CDR1 LNHDA and CDR2 SQIVND (reference sequence). CDR3 DNA sequence: TGTGCCAGTAGTAGGCGTGCGGGACAGGGACAAGAGACCCAGTACTTC. Its protein product is CASSRRAGQGQETQYF. Looking up the rest from reference TRBV19 and TRBJ2-5 gives the full variable domain: DGGITQSPKYLFRKEGQNVTLSCEQNLNHDAMYWYRQDPGQGLRLIYYSQIVNDFQKGDIAEGYSVSREKKESFPLTVTSAQKNPTAFYLCASSRRAGQGQETQYFGPGTRLLVL.

The chain carries TRBV29-1 and TRBJ1-6, with D perhaps TRBD1 (5 bases). V was clipped by 8 bases and J by 9 bases, with 20 bases between them. The CDR3 consists of 14 residues. Germline assignment: CDR1 SQVTM and CDR2 ANQGSEA. The CDR3 sequence is CSCSVGRAGSPLHF. The DNA of the CDR3 is TGCAGCTGCTCGGTGGGCAGGGCCGGTTCACCCCTCCACTTT. Full variable domain (missing parts from reference TRBV29-1 and TRBJ1-6): SAVISQKPSRDICQRGTSLTIQCQVDSQVTMMFWYRQQPGQSLTLIATANQGSEATYESGFVIDKFPISRPNLTFSTLTVSNMSPEDSSIYLCSCSVGRAGSPLHFGNGTRLTVT.

This chain links TRBV2 with TRBJ1-6, with TRBD1 matching over 10 bases. CDR3 length: 14 residues. Losses at the gene ends were 6 bases for V and 10 bases for J; bases not matched to a gene: 6. Per the germline V gene, CDR1 is SNHLY and CDR2 is FYNNEI. Here the CDR3 DNA reads TGTGCCAGCAGCCTTCGGGACAGGGGCTCACCCCTCCACTTT. Translating gives CASSLRDRGSPLHF.

The chain couples TRBV28 to TRBJ2-7; 7 positions agree with TRBD1. The germline V gene has CDR1 MDHEN and CDR2 SYDVKM. This CDR3 comprises 14 residues. V was clipped by 5 bases and J by 3 bases; unmatched bases: 7. DNA of the CDR3: TGTGCCAGCAGTACCGGGACAGCCTACTACGAGCAGTACTTC. Translation gives CASSTGTAYYEQYF.